This note documents a single T cell receptor beta chain sequence. Original analysis: Amplification with reference gene primers provided the estimates of nucleated cell counts. The table came from immunoSEQ multiplex PCR; TCRdb's copy has only in-frame clones and leaves some out. The D gene and trimming were derived from the DNA, and the V and J assignments and clone size from that table. The sample contains fewer than 400,000 clones, around 86% of which appear only once. The record originates from a study of blood T cell repertoires in COVID-19. For the study at large: T cells, B-cell-depleted T cells, or PBMCs supplied cDNA or gDNA.

The CDR3 covers 14 residues. CDR1 and CDR2 from the germline V gene are GTSNPN and SVGIG (reference sequence). After removal of 3 bases from V and 5 bases from J, the junction contained 9 bases not matched to a gene. This TCR came from a human donor in a cohort sampled during active COVID-19. The chain employs TRBV30 and TRBJ2-5; 7 nucleotides line up with TRBD2. Source material: peripheral blood. CDR3 nucleotides: TGTGCCTGGAGCCAAGGGAGGGGATCGGAGACCCAGTACTTC. Encoded protein: CAWSQGRGSETQYF.